Listed below are T cell receptor beta chains from one sample, sequenced in a study of control samples from healthy donors and cancer patients. The data were produced by immunoSEQ multiplex PCR, yet TCRdb's version contains in-frame clones alone and is incomplete. Of about 85,000 clones in the sample, over 75% were seen once. Sample: blood. These receptors all stem from a woman younger than 35 in good health. CDR3s include the opening cysteine and the closing phenylalanine or tryptophan. A D gene is named only where the DNA matches it firmly. A row's size may be missing; if present it is once, few, many or a size class.

clone_size	v_call	d_call	cdr3_length	j_call	cdr3_aa	cdr3_nt
NA	TRBV5-5	NA	15	TRBJ2-5	CASSLDHPGRETQYF	TGTGCCAGCAGCTTGGACCACCCAGGGAGAGAGACCCAGTACTTC
NA	TRBV2	TRBD1	14	TRBJ1-1	CASTGTETNTEAFF	TGTGCCAGCACCGGGACAGAAACTAACACTGAAGCTTTCTTT
few	TRBV5-1	NA	16	TRBJ1-1	CASSEGTNHRSTEAFF	TGCGCCAGCAGCGAAGGGACTAACCACCGGAGCACTGAAGCTTTCTTT
NA	TRBV27	NA	15	TRBJ2-6	CASRKAGSGANVLTF	TGTGCCAGCAGAAAAGCGGGCTCCGGGGCCAACGTCCTGACTTTC
NA	TRBV25-1	NA	17	TRBJ2-7	CASSDTKTENSNYEQYF	TGTGCCAGCAGTGACACCAAGACAGAGAATTCGAACTACGAGCAGTACTTC
NA	TRBV5-1	NA	14	TRBJ2-3	CASNLAGFTDTQYF	TGCGCCAGCAACCTAGCAGGATTTACAGATACGCAGTATTTT
NA	TRBV25-1	NA	16	TRBJ1-3	CASSDSPGTHGNTIYF	TGTGCCAGCAGTGATTCACCCGGGACACACGGAAACACCATATATTTT
NA	TRBV7-9	NA	15	TRBJ2-1	CASSLVLPIYNEQFF	TGTGCCAGCAGCTTAGTCCTGCCGATATACAATGAGCAGTTCTTC
NA	TRBV10-1	NA	15	TRBJ2-4	CAPIPLNFSRGIQYF	TGCGCCCCCATTCCCCTCAATTTCTCAAGAGGCATTCAGTACTTC
once	TRBV5-1	NA	13	TRBJ2-7	CASSSPWGYEQYF	TGCGCCAGCAGCTCGCCATGGGGTTACGAGCAGTACTTC
NA	TRBV5-8	NA	15	TRBJ1-2	CASSWGTAPSYGYTF	TGTGCCAGCAGCTGGGGGACGGCCCCCAGCTATGGCTACACCTTC
NA	TRBV5-6	TRBD2	17	TRBJ2-1	CASSLIIAREADNEQFF	TGTGCCAGCAGCTTGATAATCGCCCGGGAGGCAGACAATGAGCAGTTCTTC
NA	TRBV3-1/TRBV3-2	NA	13	TRBJ2-7	CASSHPDRYEQYF	TGTGCCAGCAGCCACCCTGACAGATACGAGCAGTACTTC
NA	TRBV2	TRBD1	15	TRBJ1-6	CASSRSRTGDSPLHF	TGTGCCAGCAGTAGAAGCAGGACAGGGGATTCACCCCTCCACTTT
NA	TRBV5-4	TRBD2	19	TRBJ2-2	CASSLPRTSGGVNTGELFF	TGTGCCAGCAGCTTGCCCCGGACTAGCGGGGGGGTAAACACCGGGGAGCTGTTTTTT
medium-sized	TRBV18	TRBD2	15	TRBJ2-3	CASSHTSGVTDTQYF	TGTGCCAGCTCCCACACTAGCGGGGTCACAGATACGCAGTATTTT
NA	TRBV19	NA	14	TRBJ2-3	CASSTRTATDTQYF	TGTGCCAGTAGTACTCGGACAGCTACAGATACGCAGTATTTT
NA	TRBV5-1	NA	13	TRBJ1-2	CASSIRLNYGYTF	TGCGCCAGCAGCATAAGGCTGAACTATGGCTACACCTTC
NA	TRBV3-1/TRBV3-2	NA	12	TRBJ1-5	CASGLSNQPQHF	TGTGCCAGCGGACTTAGCAATCAGCCCCAGCATTTT
once	TRBV10-3	TRBD2	16	TRBJ2-7	CAISDIAGGLPSEQYF	TGTGCCATCAGTGACATAGCGGGGGGACTTCCTAGCGAGCAGTACTTC
NA	TRBV7-9	NA	13	TRBJ1-2	CASSLILRDGYTF	TGTGCCAGCAGCTTAATCCTCCGCGATGGCTACACCTTC
NA	TRBV29-1	NA	14	TRBJ1-4	CSVEVGGTNEKLFF	TGCAGCGTTGAAGTGGGGGGGACTAATGAAAAACTGTTTTTT
NA	TRBV30	NA	11	TRBJ1-2	CAWVLTRGYTF	TGTGCCTGGGTCTTAACCCGCGGCTACACCTTC
NA	TRBV6-5	TRBD2	16	TRBJ2-1	CASSYSGGSSYNEQFF	TGTGCCAGCAGTTACTCCGGGGGGAGCTCCTACAATGAGCAGTTCTTC
NA	TRBV5-3	NA	16	TRBJ2-3	CARSSDGWGCTDTQYF	TGTGCCAGAAGCTCCGATGGCTGGGGTTGCACAGATACGCAGTATTTT
once	TRBV5-8	NA	16	TRBJ2-2	CASSLGTGSNTGELFF	TGTGCCAGCAGCTTAGGAACAGGGTCTAACACCGGGGAGCTGTTTTTT
NA	TRBV27	NA	15	TRBJ2-7	CASSLRAGLLHEQYF	TGTGCCAGCAGTTTAAGGGCAGGGCTGTTGCACGAGCAGTACTTC
NA	TRBV28	NA	15	TRBJ2-7	CASSLSGQPSGEQYF	TGTGCCAGCAGTTTGTCAGGACAGCCCTCTGGGGAGCAGTACTTC
NA	TRBV6-1	NA	16	TRBJ1-6	CASSAIFQGGDSPLHF	TGTGCCAGCAGTGCCATTTTTCAGGGAGGGGATTCACCCCTCCACTTT
once	TRBV19	TRBD1	14	TRBJ2-5	CASSNHRGEETQYF	TGTGCCAGTAGTAACCACAGGGGAGAAGAGACCCAGTACTTC
NA	TRBV20-1	NA	13	TRBJ1-1	CSASEDSNTEAFF	TGCAGTGCTAGTGAGGACTCGAACACTGAAGCTTTCTTT
once	TRBV11-2	NA	16	TRBJ1-2	CASSPLRGEGTHGYTF	TGTGCCAGCAGCCCCCTTCGCGGGGAGGGGACCCATGGCTACACCTTC
NA	TRBV9	NA	15	TRBJ2-2	CASSPIGGQAGELFF	TGTGCCAGCAGCCCCATTGGGGGTCAGGCCGGGGAGCTGTTTTTT
NA	TRBV27	NA	16	TRBJ2-7	CASSLKSPDRSDEQYF	TGTGCCAGCAGTCTAAAGTCGCCAGACAGGAGCGACGAGCAGTACTTC
NA	TRBV18	TRBD1	14	TRBJ1-5	CASSPWDRGQPQHF	TGTGCCAGCTCACCCTGGGACAGAGGTCAGCCCCAGCATTTT
NA	TRBV5-1	NA	17	TRBJ2-3	CASSFMAGKMNTDTQYF	TGCGCCAGCAGCTTTATGGCGGGGAAGATGAACACAGATACGCAGTATTTT
NA	TRBV14	NA	13	TRBJ2-5	CASSQGVRETQYF	TGTGCCAGCAGCCAAGGAGTTCGGGAGACCCAGTACTTC
NA	TRBV6-1	NA	14	TRBJ1-1	CASSEDRVGTEAFF	TGTGCCAGCAGTGAAGACAGGGTAGGCACTGAAGCTTTCTTT
NA	TRBV5-8	NA	15	TRBJ1-2	CASSLRRGRSYGYTF	TGTGCCAGCAGCTTGAGGAGGGGCAGGAGTTATGGCTACACCTTC
NA	TRBV5-1	NA	14	TRBJ1-1	CASSLEGRNTEAFF	TGCGCCAGCAGCTTGGAGGGCAGAAACACTGAAGCTTTCTTT
NA	TRBV19	NA	14	TRBJ1-2	CASSIAVGDIGYTF	TGTGCCAGTAGTATAGCGGTCGGGGATATTGGCTACACCTTC
NA	TRBV3-1/TRBV3-2	NA	15	TRBJ1-3	CASSRAGYSGNTIYF	TGTGCCAGCAGCCGGGCGGGGTACTCTGGAAACACCATATATTTT
NA	TRBV6-5	TRBD1	15	TRBJ1-1	CASSYRQGLNTEAFF	TGTGCCAGCAGTTACAGACAGGGGCTGAACACTGAAGCTTTCTTT
NA	TRBV7-9	NA	12	TRBJ1-1	CASSPPQTEAFF	TGTGCCAGCAGCCCTCCTCAGACTGAAGCTTTCTTT
NA	TRBV3-1/TRBV3-2	NA	16	TRBJ2-3	CASSQDRQSSTDTQYF	TGTGCCAGCAGCCAAGATCGGCAGTCTAGCACAGATACGCAGTATTTT